What follows are 24 T cell receptor beta chains derived from one specimen sequenced in a study of T cell repertoires in cytomegalovirus infection. One entry per CDR3 protein, called by TCRdb with MiXCR from the reads. The sample includes some 220,000 distinct CDR3 sequences, roughly 12% of them seen just once. Sequencing was done on a sample of PBMCs. The receptors come from a human donor in good health (CMV status not recorded). Some clones in this sample may be carry-over from other donors' samples.

This clonotype was recorded a few times. The chain links TRBV6-1 to TRBJ2-3; a possible D gene is TRBD1 (7 bases). This CDR3 has 14 amino acids. CDR1 and CDR2 (germline): MNHNS, SASEGT. The V end lost 6 bases, the J end lost 6 bases, and 16 bases lay between the germline ends. The CDR3 sequence: CASSPQGGLDTQYF. The CDR3, as DNA: TGTGCCAGCAGCCCGCAGGGGGGCCTTGATACGCAGTATTTT.

This clonotype was seen at least ten times. The V and J genes are TRBV7-2 and TRBJ1-6, with 8 bases lining up with TRBD1. Germline assignment: CDR1 SGHTA and CDR2 FQGNSA. V was clipped by 6 bases and J by 7 bases; unmatched bases: 8. The CDR3 spans 15 residues. The CDR3 region has the DNA TGTGCCAGCAGTCGGCAGGGGGCTGGGAATTCACCCCTCCACTTT. It is translated as CASSRQGAGNSPLHF. Full variable domain (remainder filled in from reference TRBV7-2 and TRBJ1-6): GAGVSQSPSNKVTEKGKDVELRCDPISGHTALYWYRQSLGQGLEFLIYFQGNSAPDKSGLPSDRFSAERTGGSVSTLTIQRTQQEDSAVYLCASSRQGAGNSPLHFGNGTRLTVT.

The sample holds many counts of this clonotype. The chain has TRBV6-4 and TRBJ2-2; D is unclear. The V end was cut by 7 bases, the J end by 2 bases, with 11 bases between. The CDR3 contains 14 residues. The germline CDR1 and CDR2 sequences are MRHNA and SNTAGT. The DNA of the CDR3 is TGTGCCAGCAAAATAGACACCAACACCGGGGAGCTGTTTTTT. It yields the protein CASKIDTNTGELFF.

This clonotype was counted many times. The chain links TRBV6-2 or TRBV6-3 to TRBJ2-4, with D unresolved. Germline loops: CDR1 MNHEY, CDR2 SVGEGT. V dropped 6 bases and J dropped 8 bases, with 11 bases sitting between them. The CDR3 consists of 12 residues. The CDR3 nucleotides read TGTGCCAGCAGCGGGTCCGGCTACATTCAGTACTTC. Protein: CASSGSGYIQYF.

This clonotype occurred many times. The chain carries TRBV19 and TRBJ1-4; D remains unclear. This CDR3 is 13 amino acids long. Germline V CDR1 and CDR2: LNHDA, SQIVND (reference sequence). V dropped 7 bases and J dropped 7 bases, with 13 bases sitting between them. CDR3 nucleotides: TGTGCCAGTATCTCCGGGAGGAGTGAAAAACTGTTTTTT. As protein: CASISGRSEKLFF.

This clonotype was observed many times. The rearrangement links TRBV5-5 to TRBJ1-2; D call uncertain. CDR3 length equals 13 residues. Germline lookup yields CDR1 SGHKS and CDR2 YYEKEE (reference sequence). The germline V and J ends were trimmed by 2 bases and 2 bases, with 7 bases remaining between them. The CDR3 nucleotides are TGTGCCAGCAGCTTAAAACCGAACTATGGCTACACCTTC. Translated, it gives CASSLKPNYGYTF.

This clonotype was detected a few times. The chain combines TRBV6-2 or TRBV6-3 with TRBJ2-1; D uncertain. The CDR3 has 16 residues. V was clipped by 7 bases and J by 0 bases, with 16 bases between them. In germline, CDR1 is MNHEY, CDR2 SVGEGT. CDR3 sequence reads: CASINSVTSSYNEQFF. The CDR3, as DNA: TGTGCCAGCATTAACAGCGTTACGAGCTCCTACAATGAGCAGTTCTTC.

The rearrangement joins TRBV11-3 to TRBJ1-4, with D possibly being TRBD1 (6 bases). CDR1 SGHNT and CDR2 YENEEA come from the germline V gene. The CDR3 spans 17 residues. V lost 2 bases, J lost 3 bases, and 16 bases lay in between. The CDR3 spells CASSLTGYGSSNEKLFF. CDR3 in DNA: TGTGCCAGCAGCTTAACAGGGTACGGAAGCTCTAATGAAAAACTGTTTTTT.

This clonotype has ten or more counts. The chain couples TRBV7-8 to TRBJ2-1; 11 nucleotides match TRBD2. The germline gives CDR1 SGHVS, CDR2 FQNEAQ. V was pared by 5 bases and J by 4 bases, with 13 bases of the junction left unmatched. The CDR3 is made up of 18 amino acids. CDR3 protein: CASSLPRRLAGPYNEQFF. The CDR3 nucleotides are TGTGCCAGCAGCCTCCCCCGCAGACTAGCGGGGCCATACAATGAGCAGTTCTTC.

This clonotype was recorded at least ten times. The chain is built from TRBV7-6 and TRBJ1-5; no reliable D call. The CDR3 is made up of 18 amino acids. The V gene lost 0 bases and the J gene lost 0 bases, with 15 bases spanning the gap. From germline, CDR1 is SGHVS and CDR2 FNYEAQ. In DNA, the CDR3 is TGTGCCAGCAGCTTAGCGAGGCCAGGAGACTTTAGCAATCAGCCCCAGCATTTT. Translation gives CASSLARPGDFSNQPQHF.

Ten or more counts support this clonotype. The chain carries TRBV19 and TRBJ1-5; maybe TRBD1 (5 bases). This CDR3 region has 15 residues. Trimming pared 1 base from V and 5 bases from J, leaving 12 bases between. Germline V CDR1 and CDR2: LNHDA, SQIVND (reference sequence). The CDR3 sequence is CASSIGWQGHQPQHF. The DNA for the CDR3 is TGTGCCAGTAGTATAGGATGGCAGGGTCATCAGCCCCAGCATTTT.

This clonotype has at least ten counts. The CDR3 reads CASSLQDANTGELFF. CDR3 nucleotides: TGTGCCAGCAGCTTACAGGATGCGAACACCGGGGAGCTGTTTTTT. This sequence joins TRBV7-2 and TRBJ2-2; D not certain. Between the trimmed V and J ends, which lost 2 bases and 0 bases, there was a span of 7 bases. Germline V lookup: CDR1 SGHTA, CDR2 FQGNSA. The CDR3 length is 15 residues.

V gene TRBV5-1 combines with J gene TRBJ2-7; 7 nucleotides match TRBD2. The CDR3 length is 13 residues. From germline, CDR1 is SGHRS and CDR2 YFSETQ. V dropped 5 bases and J dropped 7; count of bases not matched to a gene: 9. CDR3 in DNA: TGCGCCAGCAGGCGGGCGGGAGCGGGTGAGCAGTACTTC. It yields the protein CASRRAGAGEQYF.

This clonotype has a count of ten or more. This chain links TRBV7-2 with TRBJ1-4; TRBD1 is a possible D gene (6 bases). The CDR3 contains 14 residues. V shed 1 base and J shed 7 bases, with 10 bases lying between them. Looked up from germline, CDR1 is SGHTA and CDR2 is FQGNSA. The CDR3 spells CASSLDGGSEKLFF. CDR3 sequence (DNA): TGTGCCAGCAGCTTAGACGGGGGCAGTGAAAAACTGTTTTTT.

CDR3 region: CSGRGPKNTEAFF. The CDR3 region has the DNA TGCAGTGGTAGGGGACCGAAGAACACTGAAGCTTTCTTT. The chain is built from TRBV20-1 and TRBJ1-1; D is possibly TRBD1 (5 bases). V gave up 7 bases and J gave up 1 base, with 13 bases separating them. This CDR3 is built from 13 residues. Germline CDR1 and CDR2: DFQATT and SNEGSKA (reference sequence).

This clonotype was recorded at least ten times. The V call is TRBV7-3, the J call TRBJ2-1; TRBD2 matches 9 bases. V lost 2 bases, J lost 0 bases, and 11 bases stayed unmatched. This CDR3 is 19 amino acids long. The germline gives CDR1 SGHTA, CDR2 FQGTGA. The CDR3 loop reads CASSLGSGGRLSSYNEQFF. The CDR3, as DNA: TGTGCCAGCAGCTTAGGAAGCGGGGGGCGCCTGAGCTCCTACAATGAGCAGTTCTTC. Full variable domain (rest looked up from reference TRBV7-3 and TRBJ2-1): GAGVSQTPSNKVTEKGKYVELRCDPISGHTALYWYRQSLGQGPEFLIYFQGTGAADDSGLPNDRFFAVRPEGSVSTLKIQRTERGDSAVYLCASSLGSGGRLSSYNEQFFGPGTRLTVL.

The chain is built from TRBV5-4 and TRBJ2-2, with a possible D match to TRBD2 (5 bases). The V and J ends lost 7 bases and 1 base respectively, with 14 bases between them. There are 15 residues in the CDR3. Germline assignment: CDR1 SGHNT and CDR2 YYREEE (reference sequence). CDR3 sequence: CASAISGVNTGELFF. CDR3 coding DNA: TGTGCCAGCGCGATCTCCGGGGTGAACACCGGGGAGCTGTTTTTT.

This clonotype came up a few times. This rearrangement joins TRBV6-1 to TRBJ2-7; a possible D gene is TRBD1 (6 bases). The CDR3 runs to 15 residues. Per germline, CDR1 MNHNS and CDR2 SASEGT. The ends were cut back, 8 bases at V and 5 bases at J, with 22 bases in the middle. This CDR3 is CASGFRGGGSDEQYF. Written as DNA, the CDR3 is TGTGCCAGCGGGTTTCGAGGGGGTGGAAGTGACGAGCAGTACTTC.

This clonotype appeared many times. The chain links TRBV27 to TRBJ1-3; the D gene is possibly TRBD1 (6 bases). This CDR3 has 15 residues. V gave up 10 bases and J gave up 0 bases, with 16 bases separating them. The germline CDR1 and CDR2 sequences are MNHEY and SMNVEV (reference sequence). CDR3 protein: CATASTGSSGNTIYF. The CDR3 bases are TGTGCCACCGCATCCACAGGGAGCTCTGGAAACACCATATATTTT.

This clonotype was seen ten or more times. V and J are TRBV7-2 and TRBJ2-7; D perhaps matches TRBD1 (6 bases). Trimming stripped 5 bases from V and 3 bases from J, with 17 bases between. CDR3 length equals 15 residues. Germline assignment: CDR1 SGHTA and CDR2 FQGNSA. CDR3 amino acids: CASSPGTRGFYEQYF. Written as DNA, the CDR3 is TGTGCCAGCAGCCCAGGGACAAGGGGTTTCTACGAGCAGTACTTC.

The rearrangement joins TRBV10-3 to TRBJ2-2, with 7 bases fitting TRBD2. The CDR3 covers 14 residues. The ends lost 6 bases at V and 1 base at J; junction bases unmatched: 2. Germline assignment: CDR1 ENHRY and CDR2 SYGVKD. The CDR3 region is CAIRTGGNTGELFF. CDR3 nucleotides: TGTGCCATCAGGACGGGGGGGAACACCGGGGAGCTGTTTTTT.

As regards this clonotype: One base away lies a much larger clone, so this may be a sequencing read error. The rearrangement uses TRBV6-6 and TRBJ1-3; the D gene is possibly TRBD1 (6 bases). V was shortened by 2 bases and J by 4 bases, with 24 bases between the two germline ends. The CDR3 extends over 19 amino acids. Germline V gene lookup returns CDR1 MNHNY and CDR2 SVGAGI (reference sequence). The CDR3 DNA reads TGTGCCAGCAGTTACCACCGTCGGATAGGGGCGACAGGAGGAAACACCATATATTTT. It translates to CASSYHRRIGATGGNTIYF.

This clonotype has only a few counts. J is TRBJ1-3 and V is TRBV7-9; the D is unclear. Germline V gene lookup returns CDR1 SEHNR and CDR2 FQNEAQ (reference sequence). The CDR3 has 15 residues. The germline V and J ends were trimmed by 5 bases and 0 bases, with 11 bases remaining between them. This CDR3 reads CASSEDGRSGNTIYF. CDR3 nucleotide sequence: TGTGCCAGCAGCGAGGACGGCCGCTCTGGAAACACCATATATTTT. The complete variable domain, with remaining parts taken from reference TRBV7-9 and TRBJ1-3, reads DTGVSQNPRHKITKRGQNVTFRCDPISEHNRLYWYRQTLGQGPEFLTYFQNEAQLEKSRLLSDRFSAERPKGSFSTLEIQRTEQGDSAMYLCASSEDGRSGNTIYFGEGSWLTVV.

The table lists this clonotype with many counts. The gene calls are TRBV19 and TRBJ2-7; 13 bases fit TRBD2. J gave up 4 bases and V 4 bases, and 4 bases lay outside the gene matches. Per germline, CDR1 LNHDA and CDR2 SQIVND (reference sequence). CDR3 length: 15 amino acids. CDR3 sequence reads: CASSNGLAGVYEQYF. The CDR3 nucleotides are TGTGCCAGTAGTAACGGACTAGCGGGAGTTTACGAGCAGTACTTC.